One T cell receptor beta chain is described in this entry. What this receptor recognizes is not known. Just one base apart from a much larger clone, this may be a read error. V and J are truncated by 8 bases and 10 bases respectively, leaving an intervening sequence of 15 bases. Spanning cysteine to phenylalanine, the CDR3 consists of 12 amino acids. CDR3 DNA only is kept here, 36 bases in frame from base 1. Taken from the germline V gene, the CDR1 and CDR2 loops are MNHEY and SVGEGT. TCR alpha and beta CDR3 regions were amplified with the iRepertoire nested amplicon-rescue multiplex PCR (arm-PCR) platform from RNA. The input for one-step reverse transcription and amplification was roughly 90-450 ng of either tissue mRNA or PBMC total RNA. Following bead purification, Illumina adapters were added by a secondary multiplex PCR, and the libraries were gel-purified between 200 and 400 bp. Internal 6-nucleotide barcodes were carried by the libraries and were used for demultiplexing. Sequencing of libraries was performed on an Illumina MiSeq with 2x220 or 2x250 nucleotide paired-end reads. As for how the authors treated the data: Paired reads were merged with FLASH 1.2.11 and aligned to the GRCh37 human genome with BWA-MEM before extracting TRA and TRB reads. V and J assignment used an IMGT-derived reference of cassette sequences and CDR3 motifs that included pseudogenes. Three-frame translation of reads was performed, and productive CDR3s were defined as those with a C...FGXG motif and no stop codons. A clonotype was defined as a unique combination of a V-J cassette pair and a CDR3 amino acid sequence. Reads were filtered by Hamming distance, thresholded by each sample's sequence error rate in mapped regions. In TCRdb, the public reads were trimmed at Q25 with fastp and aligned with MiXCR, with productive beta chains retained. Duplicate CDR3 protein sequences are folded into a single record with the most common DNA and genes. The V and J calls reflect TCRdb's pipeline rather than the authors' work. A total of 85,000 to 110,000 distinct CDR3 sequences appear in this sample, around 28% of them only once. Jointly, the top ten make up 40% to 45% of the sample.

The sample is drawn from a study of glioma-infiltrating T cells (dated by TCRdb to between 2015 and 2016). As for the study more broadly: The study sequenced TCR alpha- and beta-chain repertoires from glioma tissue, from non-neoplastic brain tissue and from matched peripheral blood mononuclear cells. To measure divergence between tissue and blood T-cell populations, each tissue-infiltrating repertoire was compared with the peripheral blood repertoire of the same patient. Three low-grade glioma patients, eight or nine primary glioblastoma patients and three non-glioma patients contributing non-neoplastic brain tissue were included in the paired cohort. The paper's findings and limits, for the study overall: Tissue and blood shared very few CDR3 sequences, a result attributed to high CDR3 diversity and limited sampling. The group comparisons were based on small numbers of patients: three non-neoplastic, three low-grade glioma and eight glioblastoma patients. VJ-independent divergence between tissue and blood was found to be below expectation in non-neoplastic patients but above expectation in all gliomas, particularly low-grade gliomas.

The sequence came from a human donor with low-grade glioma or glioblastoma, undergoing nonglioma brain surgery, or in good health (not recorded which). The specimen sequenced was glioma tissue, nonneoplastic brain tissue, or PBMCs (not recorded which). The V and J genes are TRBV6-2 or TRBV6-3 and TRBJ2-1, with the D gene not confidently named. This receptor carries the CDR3 CASREAPTEQFF. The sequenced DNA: TGTGCCAGCCGAGAGGCCCCTACCGAGCAGTTCTTC.